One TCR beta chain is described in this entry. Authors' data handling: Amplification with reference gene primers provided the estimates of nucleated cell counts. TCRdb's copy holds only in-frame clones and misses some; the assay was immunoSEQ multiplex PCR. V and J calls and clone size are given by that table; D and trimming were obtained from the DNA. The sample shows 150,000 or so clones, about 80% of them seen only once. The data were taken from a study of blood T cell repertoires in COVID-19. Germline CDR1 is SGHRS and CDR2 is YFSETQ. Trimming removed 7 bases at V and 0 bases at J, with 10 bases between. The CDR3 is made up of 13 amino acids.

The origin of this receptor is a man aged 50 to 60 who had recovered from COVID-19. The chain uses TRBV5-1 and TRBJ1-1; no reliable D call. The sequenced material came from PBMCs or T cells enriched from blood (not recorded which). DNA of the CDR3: TGCGCCAGCGGAGGGAACATGAACACTGAAGCTTTCTTT. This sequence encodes CASGGNMNTEAFF.